This TCR beta chain was recorded in a study of patients and donors after allogeneic stem cell transplantation. TCRdb recomputed calls from the RT-PCR reads with MiXCR, one row per CDR3 protein. The sample carries roughly 880,000 distinct CDR3 sequences, around 17% recorded once. Germline CDR1 reads SGHDT; CDR2 reads YYEEEE. The CDR3 totals 16 residues. Trimming pared 4 bases from V and 5 bases from J, leaving 21 bases between. The rearrangement links TRBV5-6 to TRBJ2-5, with D tentatively TRBD1 or TRBD2 (5 bases each). This clonotype was obtained from a human donor who was either an allogeneic HSCT recipient or a stem cell or donor lymphocyte infusion donor (not recorded which). It is not recorded whose cells these are; they may come from a transplant donor. What was sequenced was blood, either unsorted or a sorted T cell fraction (not recorded which). The CDR3 DNA reads as TGTGCCAGCAGCCCTGGGGACGGGGCATTTTGGGAGACCCAGTACTTC. It codes for CASSPGDGAFWETQYF.